The 8 T cell receptor beta chains listed next were all sequenced from one sample in a study of shared clonotypes between healthy human individuals. Profiled with immunoSEQ multiplex PCR; TCRdb holds only in-frame clones, not every one. This sample has around 2.3 million clones, with under 97% found just once. Specimen: naive CD4+ T cells sorted from blood. As to subset: CD45RA+ positively selected. These receptors all stem from a man younger than 35 in good health.

The rearrangement uses TRBV11-3 and TRBJ2-7, with D possibly TRBD1 on 7 matching bases. The germline CDR1 and CDR2 sequences are SGHNT and YENEEA. V lost 5 bases, J lost 4 bases, and 15 bases lay in between. The CDR3 loop spans 14 amino acids. This CDR3 reads CASSPGGGFYEQYF. CDR3 sequence (DNA): TGTGCCAGCAGCCCAGGAGGGGGCTTTTACGAGCAGTACTTC.

The chain combines TRBV6-6 with TRBJ2-1, with 10 bases aligning to TRBD2. The CDR3 is 15 amino acids. Germline trimming cut 5 bases from V and 5 bases from J; bases unmatched to any gene: 6. Germline V gives CDR1 MNHNY, CDR2 SVGAGI (reference sequence). CDR3 DNA: TGTGCCAGCAGTGGAGAGCGGGGGGGCGACAATGAGCAGTTCTTC. The encoded protein is CASSGERGGDNEQFF.

The chain is built from TRBV5-1 and TRBJ1-2, with 7 bases identical to TRBD1. V shed 7 bases, J shed 4 bases, and the junction held 19 bases outside the gene matches. This CDR3 comprises 17 residues. CDR1 and CDR2 (germline): SGHRS, YFSETQ. CDR3 amino acids: CASGGGTSTGSFYGYTF. CDR3 coding DNA: TGCGCCAGCGGGGGTGGAACCTCGACAGGGAGCTTCTATGGCTACACCTTC.

This clone has just a few counts. The chain couples TRBV2 to TRBJ1-5; no reliable D call. Germline V gene data show CDR1 as SNHLY and CDR2 as FYNNEI. The V end was cut by 6 bases, the J end by 0 bases, with 18 bases between. The CDR3 spans 17 residues. The CDR3 loop is CASSQEKITSSNQPQHF. For the CDR3, the DNA is TGTGCCAGCAGCCAAGAGAAGATAACGTCTAGCAATCAGCCCCAGCATTTT. Full variable domain (remainder filled in from reference TRBV2 and TRBJ1-5): EPEVTQTPSHQVTQMGQEVILRCVPISNHLYFYWYRQILGQKVEFLVSFYNNEISEKSEIFDDQFSVERPDGSNFTLKIRSTKLEDSAMYFCASSQEKITSSNQPQHFGDGTRLSIL.

This chain links TRBV30 with TRBJ1-4; TRBD1 might be the D (5 bases). V lost 0 bases to trimming and J lost 7 bases, with 12 bases between them. Germline CDR1 reads GTSNPN; CDR2 reads SVGIG (reference sequence). The CDR3 covers 14 residues. The CDR3 DNA follows: TGTGCCTGGAGTGTTTGGGGGAGAGGTGAAAAACTGTTTTTT. It encodes CAWSVWGRGEKLFF.

The chain carries TRBV21-1 and TRBJ2-7; the D call in the table, TRBD2, was not verified against the DNA. TRBV21-1 is a documented pseudogene. The CDR3 covers 13 residues. In DNA, the CDR3 is TGTGCCAGCAGCGAGGGGACTGGATACGAGCAGTACTTC. This encodes CASSEGTGYEQYF.

The chain has TRBV19 and TRBJ2-2; D is unresolved. V lost 4 bases and J 5 bases, leaving 8 bases between the germline ends. The CDR3 covers 13 residues. Looked up from germline, CDR1 is LNHDA and CDR2 is SQIVND (reference sequence). CDR3: CASSTRRTGELFF. CDR3 nucleotides: TGTGCCAGTAGTACCCGACGAACCGGGGAGCTGTTTTTT.

The V call is TRBV7-2, the J call TRBJ2-5; 9 bases are shared with TRBD2. Germline V gene data show CDR1 as SGHTA and CDR2 as FQGNSA. This CDR3 spans 17 amino acids. V lost 5 bases, J lost 5 bases, and 15 bases stayed unmatched. The CDR3: CASSREPAGGRRETQYF. The CDR3 nucleotides read TGTGCCAGCAGCAGAGAGCCAGCGGGAGGAAGGAGGGAGACCCAGTACTTC.